The T cell receptor (beta chain) described here comes from a study of siplizumab effects on memory and regulatory T cells. Assay used: immunoSEQ multiplex PCR; TCRdb lists only in-frame clones, some missing. Counted here are roughly 7,000 clones, more than 35% occurring once; the ten biggest clones make up 15% to 20%. As concerns this clone: Its matching antigen is unknown.

The mixed lymphocyte reaction cells were held in coculture (37°C) for less than seven days. Material: CFSE-low (dividing) CD8+ T cells sorted from an allogeneic mixed lymphocyte reaction. The sequence was collected from a human donor in good health; the cells came from an allogeneic mixed lymphocyte reaction.

As DNA, the CDR3 is TGTGCCAGCAGTCCTGACAGGCCTTATAGCAATCAGCCCCAGCATTTT. It encodes CASSPDRPYSNQPQHF. The chain joins TRBV2 to TRBJ1-5; D perhaps matches TRBD1 (6 bases). The CDR3 totals 16 residues. V lost 5 bases and J lost 0, with 14 bases in between. The V gene's germline CDR1 is SNHLY and CDR2 FYNNEI.